These 28 T cell receptor beta chains share one sample of origin, sequenced in a study of T cell responses to AZD1222 COVID-19 vaccine. The method was immunoSEQ multiplex PCR; TCRdb's version includes in-frame clones alone and lacks a portion of them. Among 15,000 or so clones listed, around four fifths were seen once. The sample consisted of peripheral blood, taken 28 days after the second AZD1222 dose. All receptors come from an adult who received the AZD1222 COVID-19 vaccine.

The V call is TRBV5-8, the J call TRBJ1-2; D is unresolved. This CDR3 contains 15 residues. Germline values: CDR1 SGHTS, CDR2 YDEGEE. V shed 0 bases and J shed 0 bases, with 9 bases lying between them. The CDR3 DNA reads TGTGCCAGCAGCTTGGGGGAGCCAGCTAACTATGGCTACACCTTC. Translated, it gives CASSLGEPANYGYTF.

The chain combines TRBV5-1 with TRBJ2-1; 9 bases align to TRBD2. This CDR3 is 16 amino acids long. Germline V gives CDR1 SGHRS, CDR2 YFSETQ. The trim removed 0 bases at V and 7 bases at J, leaving 8 bases unmatched. The CDR3, as DNA: TGCGCCAGCAGCTTGGCCGCAGCGGGGGGCTATAATGAGCAGTTCTTC. Protein sequence: CASSLAAAGGYNEQFF.

This chain connects TRBV4-3 to TRBJ1-1, with a weak D call TRBD1 (5 bases). The CDR3 has 16 amino acids. Germline values: CDR1 LGHNA, CDR2 YSLEER. Trimming shortened V by 1 base and J by 6 bases, and 18 bases separated the two germline ends. In nucleotides, the CDR3 is TGCGCCAGCAGCCAAGTTTGGGGCGGGAGAAGGGCTGAAGCTTTCTTT. Amino acids: CASSQVWGGRRAEAFF.

The V call is TRBV5-1, the J call TRBJ2-1, with 11 bases aligning to TRBD1. The CDR3 length is 15 residues. The germline V gene encodes CDR1 SGHRS and CDR2 YFSETQ. The V and J ends lost 5 bases and 7 bases, in that order; junction bases with no gene match: 8. CDR3 residues: CASRLSGTGGNEQFF. Here the CDR3 DNA reads TGCGCCAGCAGGTTGTCCGGGACAGGGGGGAATGAGCAGTTCTTC.

This clone was detected only once. The CDR3 coding sequence is TGTGCCAGCAGCTTGCGGTGGCCAGGCTCCTACGAGCAGTACTTC. It codes for CASSLRWPGSYEQYF. The genes are TRBV5-5 and TRBJ2-7, with no clear D. There are 15 residues in the CDR3. V was clipped by 1 base and J by 0 bases, with 11 bases between them. The germline gives CDR1 SGHKS, CDR2 YYEKEE (reference sequence).

This chain links TRBV12-3 or TRBV12-4 with TRBJ1-6; D remains ambiguous. The V end lost 3 bases, the J end lost 6 bases, and 3 bases lay between the germline ends. The CDR3 runs to 12 residues. The CDR3 sequence: CASSFLNSPLHF. The DNA for the CDR3 is TGTGCCAGCAGTTTCCTTAATTCACCCCTCCACTTT.

V and J are TRBV6-5 and TRBJ2-7, with D unresolved. Germline values: CDR1 MNHEY, CDR2 SVGAGI. The CDR3 consists of 14 residues. The V end lost 2 bases, the J end lost 0 bases, and 8 bases lay between the germline ends. CDR3 nucleotides: TGTGCCAGCAGTTACCGGCAAAGCTCCTACGAGCAGTACTTC. Translated: CASSYRQSSYEQYF.

In this sample, this clone turned up a few times. The chain recombines TRBV21-1 with TRBJ2-7. TRBV21-1 is a recognized pseudogene. The CDR3 has 15 amino acids. Written as DNA, the CDR3 is TGTGCCAGTAGGGGTAGTGACAGCGGTACTACGGAGCAGTACTTC. Translated, it gives CASRGSDSGTTEQYF.

V usage is TRBV11-2 and J usage is TRBJ2-2; unclear D gene. Trimming shortened V by 7 bases and J by 6 bases, and 18 bases separated the two germline ends. Germline loops: CDR1 SGHAT, CDR2 FQNNGV. The CDR3 runs 15 residues. For the CDR3, the DNA is TGTGCCAGCACCGTGGGGAAACAGTTTCCCGGGGAGCTGTTTTTT. This codes for CASTVGKQFPGELFF.

This clone was seen a handful of times. This chain links TRBV19 with TRBJ2-1; 9 positions match TRBD2. Looked up from germline, CDR1 is LNHDA and CDR2 is SQIVND (reference sequence). The CDR3 covers 15 residues. The V and J ends lost 3 bases and 10 bases, in that order; junction bases with no gene match: 10. The CDR3 bases are TGTGCCAGTAGTATCCCTCTAGCGGGGAGGCCGGAGCAGTTCTTC. Protein sequence: CASSIPLAGRPEQFF.

This clone showed up just once. The gene calls are TRBV29-1 and TRBJ2-6; D might be TRBD1 (6 bases). The CDR3 contains 14 residues. Per the germline V gene, CDR1 is SQVTM and CDR2 is ANQGSEA. V shed 2 bases and J shed 9 bases, with 14 bases lying between them. The DNA of the CDR3 is TGCAGCGTTGAAACCCCAGGGGTGGACAACGTCCTGACTTTC. Its protein product is CSVETPGVDNVLTF.

This clone was seen a single time. V usage is TRBV27 and J usage is TRBJ1-5; D unclear. The CDR3 is 15 amino acids. V was clipped by 4 bases and J by 2 bases, with 12 bases between them. The germline gives CDR1 MNHEY, CDR2 SMNVEV (reference sequence). CDR3: CASSSGLWGNQPQHF. The CDR3 DNA follows: TGTGCCAGCAGTTCAGGACTCTGGGGCAATCAGCCCCAGCATTTT.

The rearrangement uses TRBV6-2 or TRBV6-3 and TRBJ1-5; D not certain. V was clipped by 0 bases and J by 11 bases, with 11 bases between them. Germline CDR1 and CDR2: MNHEY and SVGEGT. This CDR3 region has 13 residues. As DNA, the CDR3 is TGTGCCAGCAGTTACTCGGCCCCCCCAGCCCAGCATTTT. Translating gives CASSYSAPPAQHF.

This rearrangement joins TRBV19 to TRBJ1-4, with 8 bases lining up with TRBD1. This CDR3 spans 14 amino acids. Unmatched junction bases numbered 7, after V lost 5 bases and J lost 8 bases. Looked up from germline, CDR1 is LNHDA and CDR2 is SQIVND (reference sequence). The CDR3 protein is CASSPTGGAEKLFF. The CDR3 DNA sequence: TGTGCCAGTAGTCCCACAGGGGGGGCGGAAAAACTGTTTTTT.

The rearrangement uses TRBV7-8 and TRBJ1-6; a weak D match, TRBD1 (5 bases). The V gene's germline CDR1 is SGHVS and CDR2 FQNEAQ. The V end was cut by 7 bases, the J end by 5 bases, with 15 bases between. This CDR3 is built from 15 residues. CDR3 DNA sequence: TGTGCCAGCACCCTCGAGGCAGGGAATAATTCACCCCTCCACTTT. Protein: CASTLEAGNNSPLHF.

The chain links TRBV7-6 to TRBJ1-1, with D perhaps matching TRBD1 (5 bases). Germline assignment: CDR1 SGHVS and CDR2 FNYEAQ. Trimming left V 3 bases short and J 0 bases short, with 14 bases between. The CDR3 covers 16 residues. CDR3 bases: TGTGCCAGCAGCTTTCGACAGCAGGCTTTGAACACTGAAGCTTTCTTT. It translates to CASSFRQQALNTEAFF.

This rearrangement joins TRBV28 to TRBJ1-4; D perhaps matches TRBD1 (6 bases). The CDR3 has 15 amino acids. V was pared by 6 bases and J by 8 bases, with 19 bases between. CDR1 and CDR2 (germline): MDHEN, SYDVKM. CDR3 nucleotide sequence: TGTGCCAGCAGCCCGATGACAGGAACTGAGGAAAAACTGTTTTTT. It yields the protein CASSPMTGTEEKLFF.

The chain combines TRBV27 with TRBJ2-7; TRBD2 matches at 13 bases. V lost 6 bases to trimming and J lost 7 bases; unmatched junction nucleotides: 6. The germline V gene has CDR1 MNHEY and CDR2 SMNVEV (reference sequence). This CDR3 contains 14 residues. This CDR3 is CASRLAGGPWEQYF. In nucleotides, the CDR3 is TGTGCCAGCAGACTAGCGGGGGGGCCGTGGGAGCAGTACTTC.

The V gene is TRBV18, the J gene TRBJ1-1; D is undetermined. The ends were cut back, 3 bases at V and 0 bases at J, with 11 bases in the middle. The CDR3 extends over 15 amino acids. Germline CDR1 and CDR2: KGHSH and LQKENI. This CDR3 is CASSPAAEMNTEAFF. The CDR3, as DNA: TGTGCCAGCTCACCGGCGGCGGAGATGAACACTGAAGCTTTCTTT.

CDR3 amino acids: CASSTDRGPDTEAFF. Here the CDR3 DNA reads TGTGCCAGCAGTACCGACAGGGGGCCGGACACTGAAGCTTTCTTT. The chain uses TRBV6-2 or TRBV6-3 and TRBJ1-1, with 10 bases identical to TRBD1. This CDR3 has 15 amino acids. Germline V gene lookup returns CDR1 MNHEY and CDR2 SVGEGT. The junction had 6 bases not matched to a gene; V was cut back by 5 bases and J by 3 bases.

The chain has TRBV6-5 and TRBJ2-7, with D possibly matching TRBD1 (6 bases). The ends were cut back, 6 bases at V and 3 bases at J, with 9 bases in the middle. CDR3 size: 12 residues. Germline loops: CDR1 MNHEY, CDR2 SVGAGI. CDR3: CASSRGLYEQYF. CDR3 DNA sequence: TGTGCCAGCAGCAGGGGCCTCTACGAGCAGTACTTC.

The rearrangement uses TRBV10-3 and TRBJ1-1, with 7 nucleotides matching TRBD1. The germline V gene has CDR1 ENHRY and CDR2 SYGVKD. The ends lost 6 bases at V and 1 base at J; junction bases unmatched: 2. The CDR3 is 13 residues long. The CDR3 region has the DNA TGTGCCATCAGGACAGGGACGAACACTGAAGCTTTCTTT. Its translation is CAIRTGTNTEAFF.

This chain joins TRBV9 and TRBJ1-6; no definite D call. Trimming removed 3 bases at V and 5 bases at J, with 9 bases between. The CDR3 length is 14 residues. Germline CDR1 reads SGDLS; CDR2 reads YYNGEE. The CDR3 loop is CASSAAGDNSPLHF. Written as DNA, the CDR3 is TGTGCCAGCAGCGCGGCAGGTGATAATTCACCCCTCCACTTT.

The chain links TRBV5-4 to TRBJ1-3; D is unclear. The CDR3 has 15 residues. Germline V gives CDR1 SGHNT, CDR2 YYREEE (reference sequence). Trimming took 0 bases from V and 6 from J, leaving 13 bases between them. The CDR3 DNA reads TGTGCCAGCAGCTTGGGATTCGGGGTTGAAAACACCATATATTTT. Translated, it gives CASSLGFGVENTIYF.

The rearrangement links TRBV5-4 to TRBJ2-1; TRBD1 or TRBD2 may be the D gene (6 bases each). The CDR3 covers 15 residues. Germline CDR1 and CDR2: SGHNT and YYREEE (reference sequence). V was cut by 7 bases and J by 6 bases, with 20 bases left in between. CDR3 in amino acids: CASGGPSAAANEQFF. CDR3 nucleotide sequence: TGTGCCAGCGGGGGCCCTAGCGCGGCAGCCAATGAGCAGTTCTTC.

The chain carries TRBV12-3 or TRBV12-4 and TRBJ2-4; 10 bases agree with TRBD1. This CDR3 contains 13 residues. Trimming removed 1 base from V and 16 bases from J; junction bases left unmatched: 7. For the CDR3, the DNA is TGTGCCAGCAGTTTAGGTGGACAGGGGGGAGGATACTTC. Its protein is CASSLGGQGGGYF.

This clone was found a few times. The rearrangement links TRBV29-1 to TRBJ1-2; the D is unclear. The CDR3 totals 11 residues. Germline V gene lookup returns CDR1 SQVTM and CDR2 ANQGSEA. V lost 4 bases and J 3 bases, leaving 6 bases between the germline ends. In DNA form, the CDR3 reads TGCAGCGTTGGGGATGACTATGGCTACACCTTC. It translates to CSVGDDYGYTF.

V and J are TRBV7-2 and TRBJ1-3; D is perhaps TRBD1 (5 bases). The CDR3 has 15 amino acids. With 5 bases removed from V and 2 bases from J, the gap between germline ends came to 13 bases. Germline V gives CDR1 SGHTA, CDR2 FQGNSA. The CDR3 spells CASSQGRLAGNTIYF. CDR3 bases: TGTGCCAGCAGCCAGGGACGGCTCGCTGGAAACACCATATATTTT.